This TCR beta chain is drawn from a study of cytomegalovirus exposure and HLA in healthy donors (dated by TCRdb to 2016 to 2017). Turning to the overall study: According to an earlier analysis of a few hundred of the donors, roughly 180 million T cells yielded 95 million to 140 million unique TCR beta sequences and around 280 Gb of sequence data. About 280 gigabases of sequencing data and tens of millions of unique TCR sequences were included in an early release covering over 600 HLA-typed donors. Among some 400 genotyped donors of the cohort, an average of approximately 230,000 unique TCR beta nucleotide sequences were sequenced per donor, roughly 20% of them non-productive. In an earlier analysis of a few hundred of the donors, high-throughput TCR beta sequencing was used to judge whether each TCR beta V gene segment behaved as functional or pseudogenic. A later genetic analysis used genome-wide SNP genotypes for about 60% of the roughly 700 donors, treating that subset as a discovery cohort. The study combined high-throughput TCR immunosequencing, statistical association of individual TCRs with disease status, and machine learning to predict cytomegalovirus infection status. Donor age, sex, ethnicity and CMV serostatus were compiled together with the repertoire data. The study used immunosequencing to profile the T cell repertoires of about 670 subjects and linked those repertoires to cytomegalovirus serostatus. Rather than drawing on any new phenotypic data, the later analysis identified candidate immune exposures from TCR beta sequences and the way those sequences occurred across donors. All discovery cohort repertoires had been generated on a single sequencing platform. HLA typing covered class I and class II loci at four-digit resolution. Because of strong linkage in the cohort, 4 to 6 DR-DQ haplotypes were treated as single units for association and clustering. Along with the approximately 620-subject first cohort, a separate validation cohort of over 90 different subjects was used. A later analysis re-analyzed previously published TCR beta repertoires from roughly 690 donors and added high-resolution HLA genotyping to study TCR occurrence patterns. The study aimed to test whether signatures of past pathogen exposure could be identified by cataloging public T cell receptors. Of the 350 to 450 genotyped donors, roughly 80% were placed in the genetic ancestry cluster associated with self-reported Caucasian donors. Typing coverage differed by locus: A, B, C, DRB1 and DQB1 were typed in about 629-640 donors, DQA1 in around 500, DPA1 in some 570, and DPB1 in 450 to 480. Overall study results and their limits: Because HLA typing was missing for some donors at each locus, association tests included only the typed subset. Some IMGT-functional V segments, including TRBV6-2 and TRBV6-3, could not be told apart with the 87-base-pair reads, so those segments were excluded. The earlier analysis of around 600 of the donors excluded 15 to 20 rarely observed V segments, including chromosome 9 orphons, because counts were too low. A later analysis found that most CMV-associated TCR beta chains appeared HLA-restricted, with HLA associations seemingly driven largely by CMV exposure. According to a later analysis, TCR association rates differed among HLA loci, with DRB1 alleles showing the most associated TCRs and HLA-C alleles showing the fewest. The study listed 150 to 200 TCR beta chains as associated with cytomegalovirus. This cohort had only TCR beta chains sequenced, and the lack of alpha or paired-chain data limited which features could be detected. In vitro tests confirmed that a few of the cytomegalovirus-associated TCR beta chains recognize cytomegalovirus antigens. According to a later genetic analysis, donors in an Asian-associated ancestry cluster had fewer N-insertions in productive TCRs than the approximately 700-donor mean. A later analysis reported that several top co-occurrence clusters appeared linked to parvovirus B19, influenza, CMV and Epstein-Barr virus. The only immune exposure information available for the cohort was CMV serostatus. The authors suggested that the approach could potentially be generalized to other disease states and immunological phenotypes. Linkage disequilibrium might explain the correlated functional status among segregating V segments, but an unknown experimental factor could not be excluded. Most TCR sequences were observed very rarely across donors, whereas some public TCRs were present in many individuals. A cluster of highly shared sequence variants was judged likely to represent a technical artifact of the sequencing pipeline. A further reported finding was that TCR beta sequences accurately predicted the HLA-A and HLA-B alleles for most subjects in the first cohort. Broadly in line with IMGT annotations, most TCR beta V segments showed up in productive rearrangements about 87% or about 30% of the time in an earlier analysis of 587 of the donors. When HLA alleles, especially DR and DQ, strongly co-occurred, attributing TCR associations to individual alleles was difficult. In a later analysis, HLA-associated TCR beta chains were found to be more clonally expanded and to have lower generation probabilities than equally common non-associated chains. Specific HLA alleles were associated with roughly 17,000 TCR beta sequences at a false discovery rate of 0.05 in a later analysis. V-gene and J-gene trimming of TCR beta chains was associated with a missense DCLRE1C variant in a later genetic analysis, and the association was replicated in an independent cohort. Roughly uniform sequencing depth across donors was assumed in presence/absence analyses, although this assumption may not hold. The classifier was reported to diagnose cytomegalovirus status with high specificity and sensitivity in both the original and validation cohorts.

The cohort comprised more than 550 healthy bone marrow donors. At the time of sampling, all cohort members were nominally healthy, though unrecorded immune exposures were likely present. The donor tested CMV seronegative and was one of the 352 seronegative cohort members. Every donor gave a peripheral blood sample, and the peripheral blood mononuclear cells from that sample were used for TCR beta sequencing. Genomic DNA extraction from the blood cell samples was performed with the Qiagen DNeasy Blood Extraction Kit. For this clone: The antigen it recognizes is unknown. Base qualities are not provided; no much larger clone lies one nucleotide away.

Counted from cysteine to phenylalanine, this CDR3 has 14 amino acids. Here the CDR3 DNA is all that survives: 42 bases in frame from base 1. CDR1 and CDR2 are drawn from the germline V gene (reference sequence): MNHEY, SMNVEV. Relative to germline, V is 2 bases shorter and J is 8 bases shorter, with 15 bases between their ends. Receptors were amplified or captured by the immunoSEQ multiplex PCR assay. The multiplex PCR relied on a mix of 60 forward primers for TCR Vbeta segments and 13 reverse primers for TCR Jbeta segments. A multiplex PCR assay on genomic DNA amplified the CDR3 region of rearranged TCR beta genes. On the Illumina HiSeq System, the amplified TCR beta libraries were sequenced as 87-base-pair reads. Per the original workflow: In a later analysis, tens of millions of unique TCR beta chains were counted across the roughly 670 repertoires, and roughly 11 million of these chains were shared by at least two donors. Raw reads were error-corrected and collapsed into unique sequences with a nearest-neighbor algorithm that merged closely related sequences to remove PCR and sequencing errors. V, D and J gene segments were assigned by aligning CDR3 sequences to IMGT reference sequences. For a sequence to be retained, at least a six-nucleotide match to both a V gene segment and a J gene segment was required. Rearrangements were called productive when the CDR3 lacked stop codons and stayed in frame with V and J; all others were non-productive. CDR3 was defined according to IMGT convention as the region running from the second conserved V-encoded cysteine to the conserved J-encoded phenylalanine. In an earlier analysis of more than 550 of the donors, sequences lacking an unambiguous match to a single V gene segment were excluded. In an earlier analysis of some 590 of the donors, a V segment was called functional when productive rearrangements were above 56.7%, and segregating when the standard deviation between donors exceeded 5%. A statistical classification framework was built for diagnosing cytomegalovirus status from the catalog of TCR beta chain sequences. V and J gene assignment, in a later analysis, came from comparing TCR nucleotide sequences with IMGT/GENE-DB human TR gene sequences. A later analysis assigned CDR3 sequences and most-parsimonious VDJ recombination scenarios with the TCRdist pipeline. A later analysis defined each TCR beta chain by its CDR3 amino acid sequence plus V-gene family, and excluded reads lacking a unique V-gene family. To address suspected cross-contamination and a sequencing artifact, a later analysis removed approximately 590 highly shared, low-generation-probability nucleotide sequences. In a later analysis, a clonal expansion index for each public chain was calculated from normalized within-repertoire ranks of inferred template counts. Generation probabilities in a later analysis came from a VDJ recombination model fitted to out-of-frame rearrangements, and those results were checked against IGoR. Hypergeometric tests were used in a later analysis to score TCR-TCR, TCR-HLA and TCR-CMV co-occurrence, with a repertoire-size bias correction applied to the TCR pairs. In a later analysis, false discovery rates were estimated by permuting HLA or CMV assignments 20 times. In a later analysis, co-occurring TCRs were grouped with DBSCAN, and TCRdist sequence similarity was added when clustering was performed within HLA-allele-positive subsets. Repertoires with fewer than 30,000 or more than 120,000 public chains, plus five repertoires with anomalous nucleotide sharing, were excluded from co-occurrence clustering. The table comes from immuneACCESS by way of TCRdb, which keeps in-frame sequences with V and J called. Part of the clones is missing from these tables; in studies checked, under half for an unresolved V gene and the rest for unknown reasons. V, J and clone size derive from that table, while D and trimming were established from the DNA sequence. In all, the sample holds about 140,000 clones, and approximately 84% of those were seen once. The top ten clonotypes cover 1.9% of the sample.

Sequenced material: PBMCs. The TCR originated in a woman in her forties in good health and CMV-seronegative. The rearrangement combines TRBV27 with TRBJ1-2; the D gene is unclear. Here the CDR3 is given as CASSLRRQEGGYTF. The DNA sequence reads TGTGCCAGCAGTTTACGTCGGCAGGAGGGAGGCTACACCTTC.